One sample yielded the 27 T cell receptor beta chains listed below, sequenced in a study of cytomegalovirus exposure and HLA in healthy donors. The PCR had 60 Vbeta and 13 Jbeta primers. The method was immunoSEQ multiplex PCR; TCRdb's version includes in-frame clones alone and lacks a portion of them. The sample consists of under 200,000 clones, 80% to 90% of them appearing once. The source material was PBMCs. The source is a woman under 30 in good health and CMV-seronegative.

The genes are TRBV30 and TRBJ2-5; 10 bases are a match to TRBD1. CDR1 is GTSNPN, CDR2 SVGIG, per germline (reference sequence). The CDR3 is made up of 15 amino acids. With V trimmed by 4 bases and J by 3 bases, 8 bases remained unmatched. CDR3 residues: CAWNPGQGGEETQYF. CDR3 nucleotide sequence: TGTGCCTGGAACCCCGGACAGGGGGGGGAAGAGACCCAGTACTTC.

The chain combines TRBV2 with TRBJ2-3, with D possibly TRBD2 on 5 matching bases. CDR1 is SNHLY and CDR2 is FYNNEI in the germline V gene. The germline V and J ends were trimmed by 3 bases and 0 bases, with 10 bases remaining between them. The CDR3 totals 15 residues. The CDR3: CASSDGLASTDTQYF. The CDR3 nucleotides are TGTGCCAGCAGTGATGGGCTAGCTAGCACAGATACGCAGTATTTT.

V gene TRBV15 combines with J gene TRBJ2-3; TRBD1 matches 10 bases. With 4 bases clipped from V and 4 bases from J, the junction kept 8 bases outside the gene matches. The germline V gene encodes CDR1 LNHNV and CDR2 YYDKDF (reference sequence). The CDR3 runs to 16 residues. The DNA for the CDR3 is TGTGCCACCAGCAACTCGGACAGGGGGTTGGCAGATACGCAGTATTTT. This gives the protein CATSNSDRGLADTQYF.

The chain is built from TRBV11-2 and TRBJ2-1, with D possibly TRBD1 on 10 matching bases. Trimming took 5 bases from V and 4 from J, leaving 24 bases between them. CDR3 size: 18 residues. CDR1 and CDR2 from the germline V gene are SGHAT and FQNNGV. CDR3 sequence: CASSKTGGRLAEYNEQFF. The CDR3 bases are TGTGCCAGCAGCAAGACAGGGGGCAGACTAGCGGAGTACAATGAGCAGTTCTTC.

The rearrangement links TRBV19 to TRBJ1-2; 8 positions agree with TRBD1. CDR1 is LNHDA and CDR2 is SQIVND in the germline V gene (reference sequence). The V and J ends lost 3 bases and 0 bases, in that order; junction bases with no gene match: 6. The CDR3 has 16 residues. The CDR3 DNA sequence: TGTGCCAGTAGTATCATTGGACAGGGAGCTAACTATGGCTACACCTTC. It yields the protein CASSIIGQGANYGYTF.

In its sample, this clone was seen a few times. The CDR3 protein is CASSQVRDSLYEAFF. The CDR3 region has the DNA TGTGCCAGCAGCCAAGTCCGGGACTCTCTTTATGAAGCTTTCTTT. This chain links TRBV14 with TRBJ1-1; a possible D gene is TRBD1 (5 bases). The CDR3 loop spans 15 amino acids. Germline V gene sequence: CDR1 SGHDN, CDR2 FVKESK. V gave up 1 base and J gave up 7 bases, with 16 bases separating them.

The chain combines TRBV9 with TRBJ2-1; 7 nucleotides line up with TRBD2. The CDR3 is 16 amino acids. With 3 bases clipped from V and 5 bases from J, the junction kept 11 bases outside the gene matches. Per the germline V gene, CDR1 is SGDLS and CDR2 is YYNGEE. Written as DNA, the CDR3 is TGTGCCAGCAGCGCCGTATCTGCTAGCGGTAACAATGAGCAGTTCTTC. Protein product: CASSAVSASGNNEQFF.

The rearrangement joins TRBV29-1 to TRBJ1-1; weak D call: TRBD1 (6 bases). V lost 4 bases to trimming and J lost 2 bases, with 11 bases between them. This CDR3 is 13 amino acids long. Germline loops: CDR1 SQVTM, CDR2 ANQGSEA. CDR3: CSVGAGQNTEAFF. The DNA for the CDR3 is TGCAGCGTTGGAGCGGGACAAAACACTGAAGCTTTCTTT.

CDR3 sequence (DNA): TGTGCCATCAGTGACCCCGGGACAGGACCCTCCTCCTACGAGCAGTACTTC. The encoded protein is CAISDPGTGPSSYEQYF. The chain joins TRBV10-3 to TRBJ2-7; 8 bases fit TRBD1. This CDR3 has 17 amino acids. V lost 3 bases and J lost 0; bases outside the gene matches: 10. Germline V gene sequence: CDR1 ENHRY, CDR2 SYGVKD.

This clone is a singleton in its sample. The gene calls are TRBV28 and TRBJ2-7; 9 bases line up with TRBD2. Per the germline V gene, CDR1 is MDHEN and CDR2 is SYDVKM. CDR3 length equals 15 residues. Unmatched junction bases numbered 8, after V lost 5 bases and J lost 3 bases. The CDR3 DNA reads as TGTGCCAGCAGTCCTCGGACTAGCGTAGACTACGAGCAGTACTTC. Its protein product is CASSPRTSVDYEQYF.

Here the CDR3 reads CASSTPGQGALVAFF. The CDR3 coding sequence is TGTGCCAGCAGCACTCCGGGACAGGGGGCTTTGGTGGCTTTCTTT. The chain recombines TRBV28 with TRBJ1-1; 12 positions agree with TRBD1. Per the germline V gene, CDR1 is MDHEN and CDR2 is SYDVKM. Trimming cost V 6 bases and J 11 bases; bases outside gene matches: 13. The CDR3 spans 15 residues.

The rearrangement joins TRBV28 to TRBJ2-1; TRBD2 matches at 15 bases. Germline CDR1 is MDHEN and CDR2 is SYDVKM. V trimming: 5 bases; J trimming: 10 bases; junction bases outside the gene matches: 3. This CDR3 is built from 14 residues. DNA of the CDR3: TGTGCCAGCAGTAGGACTAGCGGGAGGGAGGAGCAGTTCTTC. This sequence encodes CASSRTSGREEQFF.

This sequence joins TRBV4-3 and TRBJ1-4, with D possibly TRBD1 on 6 matching bases. Germline V CDR1 and CDR2: LGHNA, YSLEER. The CDR3 has 16 amino acids. The V gene lost 1 base and the J gene lost 7 bases, with 16 bases spanning the gap. CDR3 region: CASSQGIQGFGEKLFF. The CDR3 nucleotides are TGCGCCAGCAGCCAAGGGATCCAGGGGTTTGGTGAAAAACTGTTTTTT.

This chain connects TRBV11-3 to TRBJ2-1; 8 nucleotides match TRBD1. Per germline, CDR1 SGHNT and CDR2 YENEEA. The CDR3 covers 15 residues. Trimming removed 4 bases from V and 5 bases from J; junction bases left unmatched: 7. CDR3 bases: TGTGCCAGCAGCTCCCGGACAGGGCGGGACAATGAGCAGTTCTTC. It encodes CASSSRTGRDNEQFF.

The chain recombines TRBV7-9 with TRBJ2-5, with D possibly TRBD2 on 5 matching bases. V gave up 3 bases and J gave up 0 bases, with 14 bases separating them. This CDR3 comprises 16 residues. Germline CDR1 and CDR2: SEHNR and FQNEAQ (reference sequence). Here the CDR3 DNA reads TGTGCCAGCAGCTTTGGGTCCGTAGCGTACCAAGAGACCCAGTACTTC. Its protein is CASSFGSVAYQETQYF.

The chain uses TRBV5-1 and TRBJ1-6; D is unclear. The length of the CDR3 is 16 residues. V gave up 1 base and J gave up 6 bases, with 14 bases separating them. Germline V CDR1 and CDR2: SGHRS, YFSETQ. CDR3 amino acids: CASSLSAEGFNSPLHF. Written as DNA, the CDR3 is TGCGCCAGCAGCTTGTCAGCCGAGGGTTTTAATTCACCCCTCCACTTT.

V gene TRBV4-2 combines with J gene TRBJ1-2; possibly TRBD1 for D (6 bases). The CDR3 covers 15 residues. The germline V gene has CDR1 LGHNA and CDR2 YNFKEQ. The V gene lost 3 bases and the J gene lost 2 bases, with 13 bases spanning the gap. CDR3 in DNA: TGTGCCAGCAGCCAGGATACAGGGTACAACTATGGCTACACCTTC. Encoded protein: CASSQDTGYNYGYTF.

Only a few counts were recorded for this clone. The CDR3 DNA sequence: TGTGCCAGCAGTTCCCTCGGGACAGGGGATAGAAGGAATGGCTACACCTTC. Translation gives CASSSLGTGDRRNGYTF. The chain recombines TRBV27 with TRBJ1-2; 10 nucleotides line up with TRBD1. V trimming: 4 bases; J trimming: 6 bases; junction bases outside the gene matches: 14. The CDR3 covers 17 residues. Per the germline V gene, CDR1 is MNHEY and CDR2 is SMNVEV (reference sequence).

As regards this clone: The sample holds other DNA sequences that translate to the same CDR3. The V gene is TRBV28, the J gene TRBJ2-7; D is undetermined. The V end lost 5 bases, the J end lost 1 base, and 3 bases lay between the germline ends. CDR1 is MDHEN, CDR2 SYDVKM, per germline. The CDR3 has 11 amino acids. The CDR3 DNA reads as TGTGCCAGCAGTCAATCCTACGAGCAGTACTTC. Amino acids: CASSQSYEQYF.

This rearrangement joins TRBV19 to TRBJ1-3; 9 bases line up with TRBD1. The CDR3 extends over 16 amino acids. After removal of 5 bases from V and 0 bases from J, the junction contained 5 bases not matched to a gene. The V gene's germline CDR1 is LNHDA and CDR2 SQIVND (reference sequence). The CDR3 sequence is CASSYLGQGSGNTIYF. In DNA, the CDR3 is TGTGCCAGTAGTTACCTGGGACAGGGCTCTGGAAACACCATATATTTT.

This clone was counted only a few times. The J gene is TRBJ2-3, the V gene TRBV6-5, with D unclear. Trimming removed 6 bases at V and 2 bases at J, with 15 bases between. Germline CDR1 MNHEY, CDR2 SVGAGI. The CDR3 runs 15 residues. The CDR3 bases are TGTGCCAGCAGCCTCTCAATGGAGTCCACAGATACGCAGTATTTT. This translates into CASSLSMESTDTQYF.

V is TRBV6-1 and J is TRBJ2-7; no definite D call. The CDR3 consists of 15 residues. With 2 bases removed from V and 2 bases from J, the gap between germline ends came to 13 bases. The V gene's germline CDR1 is MNHNS and CDR2 SASEGT. The CDR3 loop reads CASSEPFLSPYEQYF. The DNA for the CDR3 is TGTGCCAGCAGTGAACCTTTCCTGTCTCCCTACGAGCAGTACTTC.

The chain couples TRBV6-4 to TRBJ2-3; TRBD2 matches 8 bases. The CDR3 covers 16 residues. CDR1 is MRHNA and CDR2 is SNTAGT in the germline V gene. The V gene end was trimmed by 0 bases and the J gene end by 4 bases; junction bases not matched to a gene: 6. The DNA for the CDR3 is TGTGCCAGCAGTGACTCAGGCGGGAGGTCCCCAGATACGCAGTATTTT. Its protein is CASSDSGGRSPDTQYF.

The chain carries TRBV5-1 and TRBJ2-3, with 10 bases matching TRBD2. The CDR3 has 16 residues. V was pared by 7 bases and J by 3 bases, with 11 bases of the junction left unmatched. CDR1 SGHRS and CDR2 YFSETQ come from the germline V gene. DNA of the CDR3: TGCGCCAGCCGTCGCACGCCGGGACTAGCGACAGATACGCAGTATTTT. Encoded protein: CASRRTPGLATDTQYF.

The chain has TRBV5-1 and TRBJ2-3; D is possibly TRBD1 (6 bases). From germline, CDR1 is SGHRS and CDR2 YFSETQ. The CDR3 runs 15 residues. V was clipped by 0 bases and J by 5 bases, with 13 bases between them. The DNA for the CDR3 is TGCGCCAGCAGCTTGGTGCCAGGGGCGGGAGATACGCAGTATTTT. This codes for CASSLVPGAGDTQYF.

V is TRBV7-9 and J is TRBJ2-1; TRBD1 matches 7 bases. The CDR3 has 15 amino acids. Germline trimming cut 5 bases from V and 5 bases from J; bases unmatched to any gene: 9. Germline assignment: CDR1 SEHNR and CDR2 FQNEAQ (reference sequence). CDR3: CASSPGDSGNNEQFF. DNA of the CDR3: TGTGCCAGCAGCCCCGGGGACAGCGGCAACAATGAGCAGTTCTTC.

This clone was picked up one time. The chain has TRBV2 and TRBJ2-1, with a weak D call TRBD2 (6 bases). CDR1 and CDR2 (germline): SNHLY, FYNNEI. This CDR3 spans 16 amino acids. V was clipped by 5 bases and J by 4 bases, with 18 bases between them. CDR3 in DNA: TGTGCCAGCAGTCTATTCGGGACTGGTTTGTACAATGAGCAGTTCTTC. This translates into CASSLFGTGLYNEQFF. Full variable domain (outside the CDR3, taken from reference TRBV2 and TRBJ2-1): EPEVTQTPSHQVTQMGQEVILRCVPISNHLYFYWYRQILGQKVEFLVSFYNNEISEKSEIFDDQFSVERPDGSNFTLKIRSTKLEDSAMYFCASSLFGTGLYNEQFFGPGTRLTVL.